This T cell receptor (beta chain) was sequenced during a study of T cell clusters in autoimmune cytopenias (dated by TCRdb to 2018 to 2020). About the full investigation: Of the approximately 42 healthy donor controls, approximately 23 were female, and the group had a mean age of 56 years and a median age of approximately 61 years. A median TRB sequencing depth of 51,575 reads per sample was reached, and a median of roughly 2,500 distinct TRB clonotypes per sample was obtained. Peripheral blood TRB and IGH repertoires were sequenced in autoimmune cytopenia patients at active disease and during treatment follow-up, alongside healthy, CLL and autoimmune hepatitis controls. The goal of the study was to determine whether autoimmune cytopenia patients have a disease-specific immune repertoire signature that could serve as a blood-based biomarker. For primary cytopenia, 25 age-matched healthy donors were used as controls, and for secondary cytopenia, roughly 15 age-matched CLL patients were used as controls. Autoimmune hepatitis repertoires were compared against 23 age- and sex-matched healthy donors. The investigation overall reported the following: GLIPH suggested that primary autoimmune cytopenia patients lacked physiological T cell clusters: some 53 clusters were exclusive to healthy donors versus about 17 exclusive to patients. The cluster-lack signature was not seen for secondary cytopenia versus CLL, apparently masked by the dominant lymphoma-associated repertoire. Approximately 3-fold more exclusive TRB clusters were observed in healthy donors than in active autoimmune hepatitis patients, consistent with an autoimmunity-wide signature. Shifts in the TRB repertoire, including less even repertoires in secondary cytopenia and CLL, were mostly a reflection of lymphoma bias and not of autoimmunity. The T cell clusters were only ever defined in silico, so experimental validation of their functional role was still needed.

Each sample's TRB amplification started from 250 to 300 ng of peripheral blood genomic DNA, which corresponds to approximately 37,500 genome equivalents. In regard to this clonotype: The clone's antigen remains unknown.

To amplify TRB rearrangements, a touch-down multiplex PCR protocol was run with the TRB-A and TRB-B primer pools combined in a single tube. Illumina adapters and sample indices were attached to the amplicons through two consecutive PCR reactions using Phusion HS II polymerase. Amplicons were gel-purified with the NucleoSpin Gel and PCR Clean-up kit, then quantified by Qubit and quality-checked on an Agilent 2100 Bioanalyzer. Sequencing of the libraries was done on an Illumina MiSeq with paired-end, single-indexed, 600-cycle runs. Turning to the authors' computational methods: MiXCR version 2.1.12, together with the default MiXCR reference library, was used to align and assemble the TRB reads. Each unique CDR3 nucleotide sequence defined a clone, and only productive sequences with at least two reads were analysed. Repertoire diversity was assessed with alpha-parameterized diversity profiles (alpha 0 to 5), including the Shannon (alpha 1) and Simpson (alpha 2) indices, which were computed with an R script. Combinatorial TRB VJ usage was computed with the tcR package and compared between cohorts by principal component analysis with ade4. TCRbeta CDR3s were clustered with GLIPH on cohort pairs matched by age and read depth, and cluster frequencies were compared by Wilcoxon test. Through TCRdb reprocessing, the reads give one entry per CDR3 protein sequence; DNA is omitted. The V and J calls here are based on TCRdb, not the publication. In this sample's table one finds approximately 12,000 distinct CDR3 sequences. Of the sample, more than 2.5% is held by the ten largest clones.

In the germline V gene, CDR1 corresponds to MNHEY and CDR2 to SVGAGI. The CDR3 spans 13 residues, from the cysteine through the phenylalanine. The DNA sequence is not available. The same sample was also used in a study of T cell repertoires in aging, cancer and after chemotherapy. The second paper further reports: Six donor age groups were covered, ranging from 30 or younger up to 70 or older, and each group contained at least three individuals. Control TCR repertoires from healthy donors were recorded across several months to years, and re-sampling revealed clear clonal overlap. In total, the full dataset held several million TCR reads. Untreated patients with hematological or solid cancers showed significantly lower blood TCR diversity and higher clonality than age-matched healthy donors. In healthy donors, the decline in TCR diversity with age was mainly due to loss of richness, whereas in cancer patients loss of evenness also played a role. In both cancer cohorts, median generation probability rose over the chemotherapy interval, which suggests that the repertoire was reconstituted through rebound thymic output. According to the authors, the repertoire data do not permit conclusions about immunological memory after chemotherapy. Peripheral blood TCR beta repertoires from healthy donors and cancer patients were profiled to examine immunoaging and T cell reconstitution after chemotherapy. The cohort comprised about 210 cancer patients, roughly 93 with hematological and around 120 with solid cancers, plus 95 healthy donors as a reference group. MiXCR versions 2.12 and 3.0.5 were used to process the TRB sequences. The repertoire metrics were Shannon diversity, evenness, clonality (calculated as one minus evenness), and diversity profiles parameterized by alpha from 0 to 5. Generation probabilities of clones in paired pre- and post-chemotherapy samples were computed with the IGoR algorithm.

The sequence joins TRBV6-5 to TRBJ2-5. The receptor was isolated from a human donor in good health. The sequencing sample was made of peripheral blood. CDR3 loop: CASSEPVGETQYF.